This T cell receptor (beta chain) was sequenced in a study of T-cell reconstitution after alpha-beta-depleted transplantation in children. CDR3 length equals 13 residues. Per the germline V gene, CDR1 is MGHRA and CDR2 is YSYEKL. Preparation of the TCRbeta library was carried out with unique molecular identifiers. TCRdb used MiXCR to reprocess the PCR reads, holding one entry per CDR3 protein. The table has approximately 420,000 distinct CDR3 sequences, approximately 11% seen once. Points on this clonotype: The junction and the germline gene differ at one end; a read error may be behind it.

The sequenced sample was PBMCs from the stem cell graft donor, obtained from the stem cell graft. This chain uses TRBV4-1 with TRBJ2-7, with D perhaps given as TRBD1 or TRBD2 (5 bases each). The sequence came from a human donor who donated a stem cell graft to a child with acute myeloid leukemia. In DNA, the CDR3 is TGCGCCAGCAGCCATCGGGACGGCTACGTGCAGTACTTC. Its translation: CASSHRDGYVQYF.